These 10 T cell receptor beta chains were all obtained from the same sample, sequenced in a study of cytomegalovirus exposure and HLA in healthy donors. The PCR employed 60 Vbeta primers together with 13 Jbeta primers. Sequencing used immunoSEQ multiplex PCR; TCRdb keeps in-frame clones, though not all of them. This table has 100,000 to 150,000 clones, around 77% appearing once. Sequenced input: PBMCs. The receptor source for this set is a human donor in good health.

CDR3 sequence (DNA): TGTGCCAGCAGCTTAACCTTACTAGGGAGGAACACTGAAGCTTTCTTT. It specifies CASSLTLLGRNTEAFF. J is TRBJ1-1 and V is TRBV11-3; no firm D call. Germline loops: CDR1 SGHNT, CDR2 YENEEA. The V and J ends lost 2 bases and 1 base respectively, with 14 bases between them. The CDR3 extends over 16 amino acids.

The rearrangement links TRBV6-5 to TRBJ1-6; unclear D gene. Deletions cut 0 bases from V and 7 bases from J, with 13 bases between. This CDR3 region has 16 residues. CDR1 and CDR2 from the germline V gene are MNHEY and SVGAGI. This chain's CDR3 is CASSYSADTTNSPLHF. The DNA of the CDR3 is TGTGCCAGCAGTTACTCAGCCGACACGACGAATTCACCCCTCCACTTT.

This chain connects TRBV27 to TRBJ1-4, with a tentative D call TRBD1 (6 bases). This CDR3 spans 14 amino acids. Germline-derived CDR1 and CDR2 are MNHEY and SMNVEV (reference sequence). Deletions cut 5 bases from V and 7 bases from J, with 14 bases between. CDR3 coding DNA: TGTGCCAGCAGTAAGCGGACAGTAGGTGAAAAACTGTTTTTT. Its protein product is CASSKRTVGEKLFF.

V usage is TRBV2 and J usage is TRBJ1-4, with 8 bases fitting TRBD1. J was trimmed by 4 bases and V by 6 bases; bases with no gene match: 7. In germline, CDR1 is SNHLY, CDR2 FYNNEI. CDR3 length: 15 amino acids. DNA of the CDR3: TGTGCCAGCAGCGAGCAGACAGGGGTTAATGAAAAACTGTTTTTT. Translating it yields CASSEQTGVNEKLFF.

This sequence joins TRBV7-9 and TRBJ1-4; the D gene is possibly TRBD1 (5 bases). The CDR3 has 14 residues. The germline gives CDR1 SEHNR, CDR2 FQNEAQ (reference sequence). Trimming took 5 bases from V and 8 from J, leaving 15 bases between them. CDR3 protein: CASSPGQGAEKLFF. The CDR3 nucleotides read TGTGCCAGCAGCCCCGGCCAGGGCGCCGAAAAACTGTTTTTT.

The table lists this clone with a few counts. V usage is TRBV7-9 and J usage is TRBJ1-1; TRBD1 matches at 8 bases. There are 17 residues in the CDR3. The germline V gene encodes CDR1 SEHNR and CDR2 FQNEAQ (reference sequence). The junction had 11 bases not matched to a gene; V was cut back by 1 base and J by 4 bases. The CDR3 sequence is CASSLGGARGLSTEAFF. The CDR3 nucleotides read TGTGCCAGCAGCTTAGGGGGGGCCAGGGGGCTGTCCACTGAAGCTTTCTTT.

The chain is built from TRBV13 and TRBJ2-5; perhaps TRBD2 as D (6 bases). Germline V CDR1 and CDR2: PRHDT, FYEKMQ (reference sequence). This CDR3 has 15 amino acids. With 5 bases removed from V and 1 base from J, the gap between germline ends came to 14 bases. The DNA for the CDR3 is TGTGCCAGCAGCCCCGGCGGGACTTCCCAAGAGACCCAGTACTTC. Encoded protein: CASSPGGTSQETQYF.

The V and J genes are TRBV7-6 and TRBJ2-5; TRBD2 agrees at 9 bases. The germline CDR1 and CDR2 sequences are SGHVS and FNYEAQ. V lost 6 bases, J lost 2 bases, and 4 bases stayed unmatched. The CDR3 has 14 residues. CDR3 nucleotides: TGTGCCAGCAGGTTGACTAGCGGACAAGAGACCCAGTACTTC. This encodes CASRLTSGQETQYF.

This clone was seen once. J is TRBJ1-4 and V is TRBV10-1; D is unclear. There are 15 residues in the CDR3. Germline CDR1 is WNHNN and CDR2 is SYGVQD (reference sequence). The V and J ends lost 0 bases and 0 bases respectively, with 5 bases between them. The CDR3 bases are TGCGCCAGCAGTGAGTCGGCAGCAACTAATGAAAAACTGTTTTTT. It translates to CASSESAATNEKLFF.

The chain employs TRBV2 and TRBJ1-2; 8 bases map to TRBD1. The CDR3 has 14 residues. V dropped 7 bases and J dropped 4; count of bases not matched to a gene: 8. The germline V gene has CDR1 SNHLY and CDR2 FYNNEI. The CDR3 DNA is TGTGCCAGCACCTCAGGGGGCTGGGGCTATGGCTACACCTTC. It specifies CASTSGGWGYGYTF.